This T cell receptor beta chain came from a study of blood T cell repertoires in COVID-19. The length of the CDR3 is 15 residues. In germline, CDR1 is MNHEY, CDR2 SVGEGT. The trim removed 3 bases at V and 4 bases at J, leaving 6 bases unmatched. Produced via immunoSEQ multiplex PCR; TCRdb's table is partial and in-frame only. The table shows approximately 300,000 clones, with about 92% occurring only once. This sequence was found in a woman under 40 who had recovered from COVID-19. The chain is built from TRBV6-2 or TRBV6-3 and TRBJ2-5; 9 bases match TRBD2. Sequenced material: PBMCs or T cells enriched from blood (not recorded which). CDR3 sequence: CASSYRGREGETQYF. In DNA, the CDR3 is TGTGCCAGCAGTTATCGCGGGAGGGAGGGAGAGACCCAGTACTTC.